The 5 T cell receptor beta chains given below trace back to one sample, sequenced in a study of shared clonotypes between healthy human individuals. Using immunoSEQ multiplex PCR, the repertoire was profiled, and TCRdb retains in-frame clones only, with some absent. This table holds a few million clones, approximately 94% found once. The sample was naive CD4+ T cells sorted from blood. Subset given: CD45RA+ positively selected. Receptor source: a man younger than 35 in good health.

The genes are TRBV7-9 and TRBJ2-7; D possibly corresponds to TRBD1 (6 bases). Germline V gives CDR1 SEHNR, CDR2 FQNEAQ (reference sequence). This CDR3 region has 12 residues. Trimming left V 1 base short and J 7 bases short, with 8 bases between. The CDR3 DNA reads as TGTGCCAGCAGCTTAGTAGGGACAGAGCAGTACTTC. It encodes CASSLVGTEQYF. Using reference TRBV7-9 and TRBJ2-7 for the parts outside the CDR3, the full variable domain is DTGVSQNPRHKITKRGQNVTFRCDPISEHNRLYWYRQTLGQGPEFLTYFQNEAQLEKSRLLSDRFSAERPKGSFSTLEIQRTEQGDSAMYLCASSLVGTEQYFGPGTRLTVT.

Comments on this clone: Other nucleotide sequences in the sample specify the same CDR3. J is TRBJ2-1 and V is TRBV20-1; D unresolved. CDR3 length equals 11 residues. Looked up from germline, CDR1 is DFQATT and CDR2 is SNEGSKA (reference sequence). The ends were cut back, 1 base at V and 3 bases at J, with 1 base in the middle. CDR3 coding DNA: TGCAGTGCTAGAGTCTACAATGAGCAGTTCTTC. This encodes CSARVYNEQFF.

This chain uses TRBV5-1 with TRBJ2-5; 10 positions agree with TRBD1. Germline CDR1 is SGHRS and CDR2 is YFSETQ. The junction had 3 bases not matched to a gene; V was cut back by 3 bases and J by 4 bases. This CDR3 has 14 residues. The CDR3 loop reads CASSSTGGSETQYF. The DNA for the CDR3 is TGCGCCAGCAGCTCGACAGGGGGCTCAGAGACCCAGTACTTC.

The chain uses TRBV28 and TRBJ1-2; possible D gene TRBD1, 5 bases. V was trimmed by 2 bases and J by 6 bases, leaving 16 bases between them. CDR1 is MDHEN, CDR2 SYDVKM, per germline. The CDR3 sequence is 15 residues long. The CDR3 DNA sequence: TGTGCCAGCAGTTTAGGCAGGGCAGACCCCAATGGCTACACCTTC. It yields the protein CASSLGRADPNGYTF.

A word on this clone: Other DNA variants within this sample encode the same CDR3. This chain connects TRBV15 to TRBJ1-1, with D possibly matching TRBD1 (6 bases). Germline CDR1 reads LNHNV; CDR2 reads YYDKDF (reference sequence). The CDR3 sequence is 13 residues long. Trimming stripped 0 bases from V and 8 bases from J, with 10 bases between. The CDR3 is CATSRDRGFEAFF. CDR3 in DNA: TGTGCCACCAGCAGAGACAGGGGTTTCGAAGCTTTCTTT.